What follows is one T cell receptor (beta chain) and its context. This specimen includes other DNA sequences encoding the same CDR3. This specimen belongs to a study of Ad26.COV2.S vaccination and SARS-CoV-2 variants. Treatment given: about 20 received Ad26.COV2.S at low or high dose, single or two shots; about 5 received placebo; per-sample allocation not given. Day 63 after the first injection of vaccine or placebo was the sampling time. The individual, an adult aged 18-55 years, was a donor in Boston. Trimming removed 0 bases at V and 3 bases at J, with 9 bases between. Germline lookup yields CDR1 SGDLS and CDR2 YYNGEE. The CDR3 runs to 15 residues. Libraries were prepared by immunoSEQ multiplex PCR; TCRdb keeps only in-frame clonotypes and omits some of them. The sample has around 300,000 clones; more than 85% are singletons.

This specimen consisted of peripheral blood, obtained in a trial of Ad26.COV2.S vaccine versus placebo. The V and J genes are TRBV9 and TRBJ1-4; possible D gene TRBD1, 6 bases. This receptor was taken from a person between 18 and 59 years old who received the Ad26.COV2.S COVID-19 vaccine or a placebo. The CDR3, as DNA: TGTGCCAGCAGCGTAGCGACAGGAGCTAATGAAAAACTGTTTTTT. Residues: CASSVATGANEKLFF. Variable domain in full (rest from reference TRBV9 and TRBJ1-4): DSGVTQTPKHLITATGQRVTLRCSPRSGDLSVYWYQQSLDQGLQFLIQYYNGEERAKGNILERFSAQQFPDLHSELNLSSLELGDSALYFCASSVATGANEKLFFGSGTQLSVL.